A single TCR beta chain is shown here with its context. Its antigen is not identified. The data stem from a study of CD4 T cells in relation to SARS-CoV-2 and coronaviruses. Overall study context: After nine to eleven days of antigen culture, PBMC TCR beta CDR3s were sequenced.

The CDR3 totals 15 residues. CDR1 and CDR2 (germline): SGHRS, YFSETQ. The junction had 9 bases not matched to a gene; V was cut back by 7 bases and J by 10 bases. Study findings and constraints: In roughly 60% of donors, memory CD4+ clonotypes crossrecognized SARS-CoV-2 and at least one common cold coronavirus spike.

TCRdb keeps only in-frame clones here, not all; method: immunoSEQ multiplex PCR. The sample includes 20,000 to 25,000 clones, about three quarters of them seen just once. Unexposed donor CD4+ T cells date from 2011-2018, before the COVID-19 pandemic. The cells were cultured for about 10 days before CD4+ T cells were isolated. As cell numbers allowed, unexposed-donor CD4+ T cells faced SARS-CoV-2 S/N and four cold-coronavirus spikes. On days 3 and 7, cultures got half fresh IL-2 medium. What was sequenced was CD4+ T cells from PBMCs, cultured in vitro. The chain is built from TRBV5-1 and TRBJ2-1, with 15 bases matching TRBD2. The receptor was derived from a human donor in good health. This chain's CDR3 is CASEAGLAGGREQFF. The CDR3 DNA reads TGCGCCAGCGAGGCGGGACTAGCGGGAGGAAGGGAGCAGTTCTTC.